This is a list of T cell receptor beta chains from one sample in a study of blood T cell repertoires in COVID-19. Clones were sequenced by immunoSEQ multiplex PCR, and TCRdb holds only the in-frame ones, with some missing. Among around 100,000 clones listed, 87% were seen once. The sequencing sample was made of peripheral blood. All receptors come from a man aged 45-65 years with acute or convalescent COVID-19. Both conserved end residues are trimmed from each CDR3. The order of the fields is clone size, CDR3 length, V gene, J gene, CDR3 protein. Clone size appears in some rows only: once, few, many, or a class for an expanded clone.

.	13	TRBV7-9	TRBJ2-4	ASERFGPGGNIQY
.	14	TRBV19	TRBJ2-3	ASSSLGLALGDTQY
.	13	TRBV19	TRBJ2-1	ASTIGLGGNNEQF
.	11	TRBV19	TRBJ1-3	ASSEGSGNTIY
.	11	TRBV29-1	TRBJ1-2	SAPGGSNYGYT
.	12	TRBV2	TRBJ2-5	ASSPGQGVGTQY
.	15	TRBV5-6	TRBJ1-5	ASSYGPLSGSNQPQH
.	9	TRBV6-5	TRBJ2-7	ASSYINEQY
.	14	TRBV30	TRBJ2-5	AWSPRDRAPGETQY
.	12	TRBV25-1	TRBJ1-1	ASSEFRGGTEAF
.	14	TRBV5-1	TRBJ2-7	ASSLGSTSASYEQY
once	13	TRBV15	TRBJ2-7	ATSRRGTGGSEQY
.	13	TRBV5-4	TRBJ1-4	ASSGQGSTNEKLF
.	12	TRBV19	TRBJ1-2	ATRGAAGNYGYT
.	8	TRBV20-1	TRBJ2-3	SVEVDTQY
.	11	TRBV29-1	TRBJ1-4	SGLEVSNEKLF
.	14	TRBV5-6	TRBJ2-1	ASSLRPGQGADEQF
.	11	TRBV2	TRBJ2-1	ASSDRTSNEQF
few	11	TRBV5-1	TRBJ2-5	ASKLAGDETQY
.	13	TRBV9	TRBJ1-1	ASSDRGLMNTEAF
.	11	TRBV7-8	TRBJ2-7	ASSFRTSGEQY
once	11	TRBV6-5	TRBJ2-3	ASSQRLRDTQY
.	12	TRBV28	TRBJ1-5	ASSEWEGDQPQH
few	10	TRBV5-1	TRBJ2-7	ASSFTTGEQY
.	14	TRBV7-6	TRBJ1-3	ASSRPRGSSGNTIY
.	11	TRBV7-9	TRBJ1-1	ASSFPGYTEAF
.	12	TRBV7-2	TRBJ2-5	ASTLFERQETQY
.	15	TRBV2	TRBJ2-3	ASSEFSLAGVTDTQY
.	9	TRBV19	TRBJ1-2	ASKLDYGYT
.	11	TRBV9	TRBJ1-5	ASSAGPWQPQH
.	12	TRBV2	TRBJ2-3	ASKASVASDTQY
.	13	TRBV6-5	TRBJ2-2	ASSYSTGGAGELF
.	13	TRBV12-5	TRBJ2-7	ASGSSGTGRGEQY
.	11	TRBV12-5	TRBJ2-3	ASGPRLLDTQY
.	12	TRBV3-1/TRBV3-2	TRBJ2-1	ASQGGVSYNEQF
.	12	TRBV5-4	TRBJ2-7	ASSFGTSAYEQY
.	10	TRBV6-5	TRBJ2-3	ASKEVSDTQY
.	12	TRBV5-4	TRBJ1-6	ASSLVGTVSPLH
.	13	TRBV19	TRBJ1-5	ASNLRGGGHQPQH
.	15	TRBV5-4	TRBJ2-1	ASTTAFEGDNYNEQF
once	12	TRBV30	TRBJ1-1	AWRMKRVDTEAF
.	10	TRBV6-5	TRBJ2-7	AGTGSYHEQY
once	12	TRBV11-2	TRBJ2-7	ASSSGTGAYEQY
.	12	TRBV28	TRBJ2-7	ASGRGSNTGEQY
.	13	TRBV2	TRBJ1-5	ASRDRLLGNQPQH
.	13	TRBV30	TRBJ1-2	AWSVGGQGVGGYT
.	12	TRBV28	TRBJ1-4	ASRRGKFSEKLF
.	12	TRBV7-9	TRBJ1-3	ASSPRGGGNTIY
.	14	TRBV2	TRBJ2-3	ASSLGQAKGSDTQY
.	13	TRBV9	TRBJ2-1	ASSVELEPPNEQF
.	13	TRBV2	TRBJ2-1	ASSVGGNSYNEQF